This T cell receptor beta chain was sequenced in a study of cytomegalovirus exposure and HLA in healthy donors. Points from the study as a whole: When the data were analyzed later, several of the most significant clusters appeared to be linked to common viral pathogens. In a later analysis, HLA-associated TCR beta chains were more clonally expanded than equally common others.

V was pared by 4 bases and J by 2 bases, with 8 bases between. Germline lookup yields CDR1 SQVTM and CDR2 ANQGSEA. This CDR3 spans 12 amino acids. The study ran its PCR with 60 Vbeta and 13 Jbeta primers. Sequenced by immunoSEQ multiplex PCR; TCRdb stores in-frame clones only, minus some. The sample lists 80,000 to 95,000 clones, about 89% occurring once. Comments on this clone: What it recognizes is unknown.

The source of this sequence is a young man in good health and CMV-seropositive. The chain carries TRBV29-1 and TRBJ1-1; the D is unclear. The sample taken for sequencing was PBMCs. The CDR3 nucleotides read TGCAGCGTTGTTTTTACAAACACTGAAGCTTTCTTT. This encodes CSVVFTNTEAFF.